The TCR beta chain described here comes from a study of cytomegalovirus exposure and HLA in healthy donors. Notes on the study in general: The sole available immune exposure information was CMV serostatus.

Trimming stripped 3 bases from V and 3 bases from J, with 6 bases between. The germline CDR1 and CDR2 sequences are SQVTM and ANQGSEA. This CDR3 has 12 amino acids. Note on this clone: Its cognate antigen is unknown.

The PCR employed 60 Vbeta primers together with 13 Jbeta primers. Method: immunoSEQ multiplex PCR; TCRdb's copy keeps in-frame clones and lacks some. The listing contains about 70,000 clones. The V and J genes are TRBV29-1 and TRBJ1-3; D may be TRBD1 (5 bases). Material for sequencing was PBMCs. The sequence was collected from a female donor in good health and CMV-seropositive. The CDR3, as DNA: TGCAGCGTTGACGGGGGTGGAAACACCATATATTTT. Its translation is CSVDGGGNTIYF.